A selection of T cell receptor beta chains follows, all from one sample in a study of CD8 T cells in ankylosing spondylitis. TCRdb re-called the 5' RACE reads with MiXCR, one entry per CDR3 protein. The sample carries 350,000 or so distinct CDR3 sequences, 9.5% to 13% recorded once. Sequenced: blood, either unsorted or a sorted T cell fraction (not recorded which). Receptors originate from a female donor with ankylosing spondylitis or in good health (not recorded which). The conserved cysteine and the conserved F or W are not part of the CDR3 here. The order of the fields is V gene, D gene, CDR3 protein. A D gene is named only where the DNA matches it firmly.

v_gene: TRBV20-1
d_gene: TRBD1
CDR3aa: SARSTGTGTTEKLF

v_gene: TRBV7-2
d_gene: TRBD1
CDR3aa: ASSPRQGTYEQY

v_gene: TRBV20-1
d_gene: .
CDR3aa: SAPGLRTVEQY

v_gene: TRBV20-1
d_gene: .
CDR3aa: SAKDGSNQPQH

v_gene: TRBV20-1
d_gene: TRBD2
CDR3aa: SARDGLAGANTGELF

v_gene: TRBV5-5
d_gene: TRBD2
CDR3aa: ASSFNTGRSGGTNEQF

v_gene: TRBV6-2/TRBV6-3
d_gene: TRBD1
CDR3aa: ASRPPGQGHQPQH

v_gene: TRBV19
d_gene: .
CDR3aa: ASSIQGRNSPLH

v_gene: TRBV12-3/TRBV12-4
d_gene: .
CDR3aa: ASSFRDRHAYGYT

v_gene: TRBV7-9
d_gene: .
CDR3aa: ASSTGLSGANVLT

v_gene: TRBV21-1
d_gene: .
CDR3aa: ASSKDTEAF

v_gene: TRBV5-1
d_gene: TRBD1
CDR3aa: ASSQGTGWYEQY

v_gene: TRBV7-3
d_gene: .
CDR3aa: ASSPQTGNTEAF

v_gene: TRBV28
d_gene: .
CDR3aa: ASSLVGISTEAF

v_gene: TRBV6-8
d_gene: TRBD1
CDR3aa: ASSPTGIGTEQY

v_gene: TRBV25-1
d_gene: .
CDR3aa: ASSEFHTGNYEQY

v_gene: TRBV10-3
d_gene: TRBD2
CDR3aa: AIRLQPGLAGAGELF

v_gene: TRBV29-1
d_gene: .
CDR3aa: SVDSTGELF

v_gene: TRBV27
d_gene: TRBD1
CDR3aa: ASSLRTGSTTDTQY